One and the same sample provided the 27 T cell receptor beta chains below, sequenced in a study of T cells after yellow fever vaccination. MiXCR, run by TCRdb on the 5' RACE reads, gives a single entry per CDR3 protein. The profile shows hundreds of thousands of distinct CDR3 sequences, around a fifth of them singletons. The sample consisted of PBMCs, taken 20 to 25 days after the first yellow fever vaccination. These receptors came from a man aged 18-30 years who received the YFV17D yellow fever vaccine.

The V gene is TRBV7-3, the J gene TRBJ2-3, with D possibly being TRBD1 or TRBD2 (5 bases each). The CDR3 loop spans 15 amino acids. Germline V gene lookup returns CDR1 SGHTA and CDR2 FQGTGA. The V gene lost 4 bases and the J gene lost 4 bases, with 15 bases spanning the gap. CDR3: CASSWSGGSADTQYF. The CDR3 coding sequence is TGTGCCAGCAGCTGGAGTGGGGGAAGCGCAGATACGCAGTATTTT.

This clonotype was seen a few times. The rearrangement joins TRBV5-5 to TRBJ2-7; D call uncertain. V shed 5 bases and J shed 3 bases, with 12 bases lying between them. Germline V gene lookup returns CDR1 SGHKS and CDR2 YYEKEE (reference sequence). This CDR3 comprises 13 residues. For the CDR3, the DNA is TGTGCCAGCAGGGCCGGTCCCCACTACGAGCAGTACGTC. This sequence encodes CASRAGPHYEQYV.

The chain combines TRBV25-1 with TRBJ2-7; TRBD2 matches at 9 bases. With 2 bases clipped from V and 2 bases from J, the junction kept 1 base outside the gene matches. The CDR3 runs 14 residues. Germline CDR1 reads MGHDK; CDR2 reads SYGVNS. CDR3 protein: CASSEASGAYEQYF. In DNA, the CDR3 is TGTGCCAGCAGTGAAGCTAGCGGGGCCTACGAGCAGTACTTC.

This clonotype turned up a few times. Here the CDR3 reads CASSVRQGRKQFF. CDR3 DNA sequence: TGTGCCAGCAGCGTCCGACAGGGAAGGAAGCAGTTCTTC. The chain links TRBV7-2 to TRBJ2-1; 7 positions match TRBD1. Germline V gene lookup returns CDR1 SGHTA and CDR2 FQGNSA. With 5 bases clipped from V and 11 bases from J, the junction kept 9 bases outside the gene matches. The CDR3 is 13 residues long.

The V and J genes are TRBV7-8 and TRBJ2-5, with D possibly matching TRBD2 (6 bases). This CDR3 contains 12 residues. Germline CDR1 is SGHVS and CDR2 is FQNEAQ. The V end was cut by 4 bases, the J end by 5 bases, with 8 bases between. The CDR3 DNA follows: TGTGCCAGCAGCTCCGGGAGCGAGACCCAGTACTTC. This translates into CASSSGSETQYF.

This clonotype appeared a few times. This chain links TRBV7-6 with TRBJ2-5; 13 bases are a match to TRBD2. CDR3 length: 15 amino acids. Trimming cost V 5 bases and J 5 bases; bases outside gene matches: 5. Germline-derived CDR1 and CDR2 are SGHVS and FNYEAQ. The CDR3 protein is CASSRLAGGGETQYF. Written as DNA, the CDR3 is TGTGCCAGCAGCCGACTAGCGGGGGGAGGTGAGACCCAGTACTTC.

This clonotype appeared a few times. The chain has TRBV6-2 or TRBV6-3 and TRBJ2-7; D gene ambiguous. Germline CDR1 MNHEY, CDR2 SVGEGT. V was shortened by 7 bases and J by 1 base, with 11 bases between the two germline ends. This CDR3 region has 13 residues. CDR3 amino acids: CASNSVSSYEQYF. In DNA form, the CDR3 reads TGTGCCAGCAATTCGGTCAGTTCCTACGAGCAGTACTTC.

The chain joins TRBV5-4 to TRBJ2-1, with 15 bases identical to TRBD2. Germline values: CDR1 SGHNT, CDR2 YYREEE (reference sequence). The CDR3 has 15 amino acids. The CDR3 region has the DNA TGTGCTTGTGGACTAGCGGGGGGGCTAGACAATGAGCAGTTCTTC. Its protein is CACGLAGGLDNEQFF.

The chain links TRBV2 to TRBJ1-1, with D unresolved. CDR3 length: 13 residues. V lost 7 bases and J 2 bases, leaving 11 bases between the germline ends. The germline CDR1 and CDR2 sequences are SNHLY and FYNNEI. The CDR3 protein is CASNDLRNTEAFF. DNA of the CDR3: TGTGCCAGCAATGACCTGCGAAACACTGAAGCTTTCTTT.

The chain combines TRBV6-1 with TRBJ2-7; 7 bases are a match to TRBD1. V was clipped by 8 bases and J by 6 bases; unmatched bases: 10. CDR3 length: 13 residues. The germline V gene encodes CDR1 MNHNS and CDR2 SASEGT. For the CDR3, the DNA is TGTGCCAGCGTCGGTGTCAGGGGGATCGAGCAGTACTTC. It encodes CASVGVRGIEQYF.

The rearrangement uses TRBV6-5 and TRBJ1-6; D call uncertain. V was cut by 0 bases and J by 3 bases, with 9 bases left in between. CDR3 length: 16 amino acids. The germline V gene has CDR1 MNHEY and CDR2 SVGAGI. As DNA, the CDR3 is TGTGCCAGCAGTTACTCGCAGTCTTACTATAATTCACCCCTCCACTTT. Residues: CASSYSQSYYNSPLHF.

The V gene is TRBV5-1, the J gene TRBJ2-2; 8 positions agree with TRBD1. Germline lookup yields CDR1 SGHRS and CDR2 YFSETQ. This CDR3 has 15 residues. Trimming at V came to 1 base and at J to 7 bases, leaving 6 bases not matched to a gene. The CDR3 here is CASSLPGGADGELFF. Here the CDR3 DNA reads TGCGCCAGCAGCTTGCCAGGGGGCGCGGACGGGGAGCTGTTTTTT.

This chain uses TRBV20-1 with TRBJ1-2; D is unresolved. V shed 4 bases and J shed 8 bases, with 17 bases lying between them. Germline CDR1 is DFQATT and CDR2 is SNEGSKA (reference sequence). There are 13 residues in the CDR3. The CDR3 here is CSAKSSSARGYTF. In nucleotides, the CDR3 is TGCAGTGCTAAGAGCTCGAGCGCGAGGGGCTACACCTTC.

This rearrangement joins TRBV5-6 to TRBJ2-1; D is uncertain. V lost 1 base, J lost 9 bases, and 17 bases lay in between. In germline, CDR1 is SGHDT, CDR2 YYEEEE. This CDR3 is built from 15 residues. CDR3 in amino acids: CASSLLVQATREQFF. CDR3 bases: TGTGCCAGCAGCTTGTTGGTACAAGCTACACGTGAGCAGTTCTTC.

V usage is TRBV9 and J usage is TRBJ2-3; D remains ambiguous. Per the germline V gene, CDR1 is SGDLS and CDR2 is YYNGEE. This CDR3 contains 15 residues. Trimming took off 1 base at V and 2 bases at J, with 11 bases between the two ends. CDR3 in amino acids: CASSVWPSNTDTQYF. The CDR3 DNA follows: TGTGCCAGCAGCGTATGGCCTTCAAACACAGATACGCAGTATTTT.

The chain links TRBV5-1 to TRBJ1-1, with TRBD1 as a possible D gene (6 bases). Per germline, CDR1 SGHRS and CDR2 YFSETQ. CDR3 length: 16 amino acids. V was clipped by 5 bases and J by 0 bases, with 17 bases between them. CDR3 amino acids: CASSIQGGGLNTEAFF. CDR3 bases: TGCGCCAGCAGTATTCAGGGAGGGGGACTGAACACTGAAGCTTTCTTT.

This clonotype was counted only a few times. The rearrangement joins TRBV6-2 or TRBV6-3 to TRBJ2-1; TRBD2 matches 11 bases. The length of the CDR3 is 22 residues. V was clipped by 5 bases and J by 0 bases; unmatched bases: 21. Germline V gene sequence: CDR1 MNHEY, CDR2 SVGEGT. The CDR3 region has the DNA TGTGCCAGCAGTCCCCGTGGCCCTAGCGGGGGGTACAAACTGAGCTCCTACAATGAGCAGTTCTTC. This translates into CASSPRGPSGGYKLSSYNEQFF.

This clonotype occurred a few times. This chain joins TRBV4-2 and TRBJ1-2, with 9 bases aligning to TRBD1. The CDR3 is made up of 14 amino acids. CDR1 is LGHNA, CDR2 YNFKEQ, per germline. Unmatched junction bases numbered 5, after V lost 1 base and J lost 8 bases. The CDR3 coding sequence is TGTGCCAGCAGCCAAGGGGGACAGGGAGGCGGCTACACCTTC. This translates into CASSQGGQGGGYTF.

The chain combines TRBV30 with TRBJ1-5; tentative D call: TRBD1 (5 bases). This CDR3 is 13 amino acids long. V lost 1 base and J 7 bases, leaving 11 bases between the germline ends. The germline CDR1 and CDR2 sequences are GTSNPN and SVGIG (reference sequence). CDR3 in DNA: TGTGCCTGGAGTGCTGGGAGGGGACAGCCCCAGCATTTT. Its translation is CAWSAGRGQPQHF. Full variable domain (rest looked up from reference TRBV30 and TRBJ1-5): SQTIHQWPATLVQPVGSPLSLECTVEGTSNPNLYWYRQAAGRGLQLLFYSVGIGQISSEVPQNLSASRPQDRQFILSSKKLLLSDSGFYLCAWSAGRGQPQHFGDGTRLSIL.

The rearrangement joins TRBV20-1 to TRBJ2-7; the D gene is possibly TRBD1 (5 bases). V was trimmed by 2 bases and J by 2 bases, leaving 10 bases between them. Germline V gene lookup returns CDR1 DFQATT and CDR2 SNEGSKA (reference sequence). CDR3 length: 13 amino acids. The CDR3 here is CSARQGPTYEQYV. The CDR3 DNA sequence: TGCAGTGCTAGACAGGGCCCTACCTACGAGCAGTACGTC.

In its sample, this clonotype was seen a few times. J is TRBJ1-2 and V is TRBV6-2 or TRBV6-3; 7 bases align to TRBD1. Germline CDR1 reads MNHEY; CDR2 reads SVGEGT. The CDR3 extends over 18 amino acids. J gave up 1 base and V 5 bases, and 16 bases lay outside the gene matches. For the CDR3, the DNA is TGTGCCAGCAGTCTGACGACAGGGCGTTCGAGTCTTAACTATGGCTACACCTTC. This codes for CASSLTTGRSSLNYGYTF.

This clonotype occurred a few times. The chain couples TRBV20-1 to TRBJ2-2; D is possibly TRBD1 (5 bases). The CDR3 is 14 residues long. Germline V gene data show CDR1 as DFQATT and CDR2 as SNEGSKA (reference sequence). V lost 3 bases to trimming and J lost 4 bases, with 12 bases between them. The CDR3 nucleotides read TGCAGTGCTAGTGGACACCTGACCACCGGGGAGCTGTTTTTT. Its protein product is CSASGHLTTGELFF.

This chain links TRBV2 with TRBJ2-7; 9 nucleotides line up with TRBD1. The CDR3 is 13 residues long. V lost 6 bases and J lost 1; bases outside the gene matches: 1. Germline lookup yields CDR1 SNHLY and CDR2 FYNNEI. Here the CDR3 DNA reads TGTGCCAGCAGGGGACAGGGATCCTACGAGCAGTACGTC. As protein: CASRGQGSYEQYV.

The chain recombines TRBV4-1 with TRBJ2-5; a possible D gene is TRBD1 (6 bases). The CDR3 has 15 amino acids. Germline V CDR1 and CDR2: MGHRA, YSYEKL. Trimming left V 1 base short and J 4 bases short, with 13 bases between. The CDR3 region is CASSQGPLTGETQYF. CDR3 sequence (DNA): TGCGCCAGCAGCCAAGGCCCGTTGACAGGAGAGACCCAGTACTTC.

This clonotype was counted between two and nine times. The V call is TRBV12-3 or TRBV12-4, the J call TRBJ2-7, with TRBD2 matching over 10 bases. The CDR3 consists of 17 residues. With 2 bases clipped from V and 2 bases from J, the junction kept 9 bases outside the gene matches. CDR3 sequence: CASSLSSSGGLTYEQYF. The CDR3 nucleotides are TGTGCCAGCAGTTTAAGCTCTAGCGGGGGTCTAACCTACGAGCAGTACTTC.

The V call is TRBV20-1, the J call TRBJ2-3; possibly TRBD2 for D (5 bases). CDR1 and CDR2 (germline): DFQATT, SNEGSKA (reference sequence). V was trimmed by 6 bases and J by 0 bases, leaving 13 bases between them. The CDR3 runs 14 residues. CDR3 coding DNA: TGCAGTGCCTTAAAGAGCGGCAGCACAGATACGCAGTATTTT. The encoded protein is CSALKSGSTDTQYF.

V usage is TRBV7-1 and J usage is TRBJ2-2, with 12 bases fitting TRBD2. TRBV7-1 is annotated as an ORF whose role is uncertain. This CDR3 comprises 21 residues. J lost 0 bases, V lost 3 bases, and 14 bases had no gene match. The CDR3 region has the DNA TGTGCCAGCAGCTCGGAGACTAGCGGGGGAGAGACAGGACCGAACACCGGGGAGCTGTTTTTT. Its translation: CASSSETSGGETGPNTGELFF.